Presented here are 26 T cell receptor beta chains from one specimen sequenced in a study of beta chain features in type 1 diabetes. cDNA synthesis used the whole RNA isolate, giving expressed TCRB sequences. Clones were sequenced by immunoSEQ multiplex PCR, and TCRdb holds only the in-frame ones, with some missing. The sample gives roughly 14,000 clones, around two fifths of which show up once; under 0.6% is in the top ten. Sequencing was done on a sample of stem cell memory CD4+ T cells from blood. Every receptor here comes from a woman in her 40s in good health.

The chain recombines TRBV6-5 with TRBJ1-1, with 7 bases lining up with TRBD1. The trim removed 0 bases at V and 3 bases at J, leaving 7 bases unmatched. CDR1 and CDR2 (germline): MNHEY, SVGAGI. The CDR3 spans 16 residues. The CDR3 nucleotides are TGTGCCAGCAGTTACTCCTCGGGACAGTCATACACTGAAGCTTTCTTT. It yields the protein CASSYSSGQSYTEAFF.

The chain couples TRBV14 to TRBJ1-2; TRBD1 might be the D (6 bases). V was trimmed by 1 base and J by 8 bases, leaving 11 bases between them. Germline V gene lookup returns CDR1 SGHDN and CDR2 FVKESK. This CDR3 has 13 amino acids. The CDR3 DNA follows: TGTGCCAGCAGCCAAGTATTGGGGGCCGGCTACACCTTC. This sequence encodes CASSQVLGAGYTF.

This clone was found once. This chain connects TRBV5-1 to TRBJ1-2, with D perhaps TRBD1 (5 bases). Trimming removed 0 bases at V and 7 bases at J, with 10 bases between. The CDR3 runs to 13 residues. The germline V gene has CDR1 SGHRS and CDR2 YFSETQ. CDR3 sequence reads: CASSLAREGGYTF. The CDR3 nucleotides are TGCGCCAGCAGCTTGGCCAGGGAGGGTGGCTACACCTTC.

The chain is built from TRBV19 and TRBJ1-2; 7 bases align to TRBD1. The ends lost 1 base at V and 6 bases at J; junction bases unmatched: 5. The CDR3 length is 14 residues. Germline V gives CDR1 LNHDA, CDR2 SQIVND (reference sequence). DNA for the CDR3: TGTGCCAGTAGTATAGGAGGAGGGGGCGATGGCTACACCTTC. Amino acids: CASSIGGGGDGYTF.

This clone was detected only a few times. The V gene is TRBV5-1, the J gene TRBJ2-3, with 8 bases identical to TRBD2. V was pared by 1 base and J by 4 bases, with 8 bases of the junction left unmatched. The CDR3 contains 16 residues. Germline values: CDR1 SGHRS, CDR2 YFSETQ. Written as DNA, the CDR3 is TGCGCCAGCAGCTTGTTGATTAGCGGGGTTTCAGATACGCAGTATTTT. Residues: CASSLLISGVSDTQYF.

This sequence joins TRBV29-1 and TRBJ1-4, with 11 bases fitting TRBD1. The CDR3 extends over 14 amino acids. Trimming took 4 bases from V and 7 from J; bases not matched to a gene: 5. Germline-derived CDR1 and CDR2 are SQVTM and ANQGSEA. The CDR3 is CSVGPGQGGEKLFF. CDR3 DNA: TGCAGCGTTGGGCCGGGACAGGGGGGTGAAAAACTGTTTTTT. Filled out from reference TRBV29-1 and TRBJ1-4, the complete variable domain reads SAVISQKPSRDICQRGTSLTIQCQVDSQVTMMFWYRQQPGQSLTLIATANQGSEATYESGFVIDKFPISRPNLTFSTLTVSNMSPEDSSIYLCSVGPGQGGEKLFFGSGTQLSVL.

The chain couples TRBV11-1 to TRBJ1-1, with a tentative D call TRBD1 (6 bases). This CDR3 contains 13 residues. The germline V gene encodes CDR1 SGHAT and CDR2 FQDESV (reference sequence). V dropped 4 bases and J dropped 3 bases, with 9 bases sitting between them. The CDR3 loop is CASSYRVDTEAFF. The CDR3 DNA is TGTGCCAGCAGCTACAGGGTGGACACTGAAGCTTTCTTT.

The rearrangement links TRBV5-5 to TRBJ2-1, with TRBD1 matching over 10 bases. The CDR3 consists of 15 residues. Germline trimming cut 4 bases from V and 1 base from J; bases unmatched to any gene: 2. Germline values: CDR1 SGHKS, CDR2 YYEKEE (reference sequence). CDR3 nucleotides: TGTGCCAGCAGCCGGGGACAGGGGTCCTACAATGAGCAGTTCTTC. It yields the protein CASSRGQGSYNEQFF. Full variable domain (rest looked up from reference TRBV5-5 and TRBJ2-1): DAGVTQSPTHLIKTRGQQVTLRCSPISGHKSVSWYQQVLGQGPQFIFQYYEKEERGRGNFPDRFSARQFPNYSSELNVNALLLGDSALYLCASSRGQGSYNEQFFGPGTRLTVL.

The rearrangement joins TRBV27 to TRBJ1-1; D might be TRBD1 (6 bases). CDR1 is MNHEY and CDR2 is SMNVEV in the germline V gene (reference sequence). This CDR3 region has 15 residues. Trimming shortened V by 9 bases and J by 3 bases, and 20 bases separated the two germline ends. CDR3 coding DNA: TGTGCCAGTTCCGCTCGGGGGGGCCGGGACACTGAAGCTTTCTTT. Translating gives CASSARGGRDTEAFF.

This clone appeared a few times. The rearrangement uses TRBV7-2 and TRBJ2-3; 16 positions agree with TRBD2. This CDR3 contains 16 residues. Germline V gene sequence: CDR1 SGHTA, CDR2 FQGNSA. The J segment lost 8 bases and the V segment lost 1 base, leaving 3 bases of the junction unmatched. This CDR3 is CASSLVGTSGGGTQYF. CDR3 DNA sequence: TGTGCCAGCAGCTTAGTAGGGACTAGCGGGGGGGGTACGCAGTATTTT.

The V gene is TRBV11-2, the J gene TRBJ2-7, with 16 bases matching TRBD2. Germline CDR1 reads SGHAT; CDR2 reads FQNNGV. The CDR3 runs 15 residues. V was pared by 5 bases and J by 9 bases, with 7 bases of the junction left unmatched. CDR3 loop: CASSNPGTSGRGQYF. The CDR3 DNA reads TGTGCCAGCAGCAACCCCGGGACTAGCGGGAGGGGGCAGTACTTC.

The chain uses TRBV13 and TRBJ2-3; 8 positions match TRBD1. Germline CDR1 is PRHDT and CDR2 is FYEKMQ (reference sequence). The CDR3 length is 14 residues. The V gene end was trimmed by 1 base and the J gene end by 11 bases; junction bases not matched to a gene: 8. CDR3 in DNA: TGTGCCAGCAGCTTAGAAAGACAGGGGATCATGCAGTATTTT. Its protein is CASSLERQGIMQYF.

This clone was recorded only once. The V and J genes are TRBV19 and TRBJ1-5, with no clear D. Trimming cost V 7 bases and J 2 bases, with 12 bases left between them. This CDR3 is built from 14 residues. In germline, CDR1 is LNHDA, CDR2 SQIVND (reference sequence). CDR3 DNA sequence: TGTGCCAGTACAGACACATGGGGCAATCAGCCCCAGCATTTT. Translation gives CASTDTWGNQPQHF.

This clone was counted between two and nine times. In nucleotides, the CDR3 is TGTGCCAGCAGGCAAGGACAGGGACGAAATTCACCCCTCCACTTT. The encoded protein is CASRQGQGRNSPLHF. The chain is built from TRBV7-9 and TRBJ1-6, with TRBD1 identical over 8 bases. Germline V gene data show CDR1 as SEHNR and CDR2 as FQNEAQ (reference sequence). The ends lost 6 bases at V and 7 bases at J; junction bases unmatched: 8. The CDR3 has 15 amino acids.

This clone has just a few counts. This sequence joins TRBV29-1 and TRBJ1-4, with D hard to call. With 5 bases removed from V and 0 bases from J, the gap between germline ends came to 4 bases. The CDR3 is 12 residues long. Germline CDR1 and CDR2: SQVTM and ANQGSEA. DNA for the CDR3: TGCAGCGTTCGAGCAACTAATGAAAAACTGTTTTTT. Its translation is CSVRATNEKLFF.

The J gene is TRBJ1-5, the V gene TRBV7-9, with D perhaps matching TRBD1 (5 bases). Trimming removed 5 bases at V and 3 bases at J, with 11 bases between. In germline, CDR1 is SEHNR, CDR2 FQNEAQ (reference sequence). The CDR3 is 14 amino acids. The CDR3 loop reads CASSQGTFNQPQHF. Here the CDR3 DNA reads TGTGCCAGCAGCCAGGGAACCTTCAATCAGCCCCAGCATTTT.

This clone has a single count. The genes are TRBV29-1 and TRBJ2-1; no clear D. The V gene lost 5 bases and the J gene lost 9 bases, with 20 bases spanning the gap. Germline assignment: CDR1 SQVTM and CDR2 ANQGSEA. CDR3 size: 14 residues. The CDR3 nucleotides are TGCAGCGTTCCGAAAAGATCAGAGGTCGGTGAGCAGTTCTTC. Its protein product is CSVPKRSEVGEQFF.

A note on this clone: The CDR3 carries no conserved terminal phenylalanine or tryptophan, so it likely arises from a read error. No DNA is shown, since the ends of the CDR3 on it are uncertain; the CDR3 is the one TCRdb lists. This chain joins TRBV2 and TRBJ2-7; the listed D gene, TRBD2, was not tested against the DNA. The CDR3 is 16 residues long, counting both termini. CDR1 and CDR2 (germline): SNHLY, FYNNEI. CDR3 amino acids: CASSEAGTGLAGAYPL.

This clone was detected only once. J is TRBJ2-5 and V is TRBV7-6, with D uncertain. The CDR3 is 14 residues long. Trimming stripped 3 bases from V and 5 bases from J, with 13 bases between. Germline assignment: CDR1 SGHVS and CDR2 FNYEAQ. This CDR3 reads CASSFVRFGETQYF. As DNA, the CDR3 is TGTGCCAGCAGCTTTGTGAGGTTCGGCGAGACCCAGTACTTC.

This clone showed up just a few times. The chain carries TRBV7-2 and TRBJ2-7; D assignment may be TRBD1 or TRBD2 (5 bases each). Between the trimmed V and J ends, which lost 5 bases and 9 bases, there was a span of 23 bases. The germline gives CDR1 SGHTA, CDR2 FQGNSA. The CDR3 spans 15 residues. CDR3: CASSVEGSTMQAQYF. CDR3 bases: TGTGCCAGCAGCGTAGAGGGGTCCACAATGCAAGCGCAGTACTTC.

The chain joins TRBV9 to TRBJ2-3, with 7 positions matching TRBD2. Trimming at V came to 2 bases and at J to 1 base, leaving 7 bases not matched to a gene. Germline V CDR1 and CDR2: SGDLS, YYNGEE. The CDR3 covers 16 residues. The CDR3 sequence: CASSVIGSGGTDTQYF. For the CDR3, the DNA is TGTGCCAGCAGCGTCATCGGCAGCGGGGGCACAGATACGCAGTATTTT.

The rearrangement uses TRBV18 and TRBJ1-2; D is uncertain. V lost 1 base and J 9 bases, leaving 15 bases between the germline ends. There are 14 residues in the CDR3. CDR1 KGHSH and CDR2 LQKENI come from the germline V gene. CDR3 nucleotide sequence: TGTGCCAGCTCACCACTCTCGGCTACTATGAGCTACACCTTC. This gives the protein CASSPLSATMSYTF.

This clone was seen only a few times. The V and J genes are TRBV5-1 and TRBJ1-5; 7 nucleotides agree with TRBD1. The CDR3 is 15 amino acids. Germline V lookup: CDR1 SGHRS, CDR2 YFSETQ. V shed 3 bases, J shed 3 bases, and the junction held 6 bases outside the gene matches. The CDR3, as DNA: TGCGCCAGCAGCTACGGAACAGGGGACAATCAGCCCCAGCATTTT. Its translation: CASSYGTGDNQPQHF.

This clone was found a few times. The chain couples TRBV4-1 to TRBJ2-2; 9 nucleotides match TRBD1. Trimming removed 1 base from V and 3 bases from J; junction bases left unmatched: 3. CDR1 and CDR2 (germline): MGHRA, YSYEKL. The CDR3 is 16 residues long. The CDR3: CASSQGQGGHTGELFF. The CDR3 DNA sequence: TGCGCCAGCAGCCAAGGACAGGGGGGGCACACCGGGGAGCTGTTTTTT.

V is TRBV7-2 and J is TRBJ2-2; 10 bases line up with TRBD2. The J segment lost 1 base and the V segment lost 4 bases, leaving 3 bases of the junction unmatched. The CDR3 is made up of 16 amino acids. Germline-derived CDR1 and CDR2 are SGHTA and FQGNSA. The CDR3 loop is CASSSRTSGNTGELFF. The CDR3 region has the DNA TGTGCCAGCAGCTCCCGGACTAGCGGGAACACCGGGGAGCTGTTTTTT.

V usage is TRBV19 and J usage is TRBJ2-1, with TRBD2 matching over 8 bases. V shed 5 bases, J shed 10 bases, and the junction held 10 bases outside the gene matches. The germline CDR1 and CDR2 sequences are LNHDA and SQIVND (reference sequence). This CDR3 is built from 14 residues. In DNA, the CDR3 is TGTGCCAGTAGTCCTCGCCTGACGGGAGGGGAGCAGTTCTTC. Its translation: CASSPRLTGGEQFF.